The rows below give T cell receptor beta chains drawn from one sample of a study of graft-versus-host responses after intestinal transplantation. The data were produced by immunoSEQ multiplex PCR, yet TCRdb's version contains in-frame clones alone and is incomplete. The table shows about 85,000 clones, with 82% occurring only once. Antigens for these TCRs are unknown. Sequencing was performed on unstimulated CD4+ T cells sorted from spleen or lymph node cells, taken before intestinal transplant. The receptors derive from a human donor who received an intestinal transplant. Both conserved end residues are part of each CDR3. The D gene is left open where the match is weak. The size entry is marked missing in some rows and otherwise reads once, few, many or a size class.

-	TRBJ1-4	-	TRBV28	CASSNSRDSGEKLFF	TGTGCCAGCAGTAACTCCAGGGATAGTGGGGAAAAACTGTTTTTT
medium-sized	TRBJ1-1	-	TRBV29-1	CSVEVNQVGTEAFF	TGCAGCGTTGAAGTCAACCAGGTCGGAACTGAAGCTTTCTTT
few	TRBJ2-7	-	TRBV30	CAWSFLPPYEQYF	TGTGCCTGGAGCTTCCTACCTCCCTACGAGCAGTACTTC
-	TRBJ2-5	TRBD2	TRBV6-6	CASSYLEAGQETQYF	TGTGCCAGCAGTTACTTGGAAGCGGGGCAAGAGACCCAGTACTTC
-	TRBJ2-5	-	TRBV5-1	CASSSGQAEGETQYF	TGCGCCAGCAGCTCCGGACAGGCGGAGGGGGAGACCCAGTACTTC
-	TRBJ1-5	-	TRBV10-3	CAIRQAPVSNQPQHF	TGTGCCATCAGGCAGGCACCGGTATCCAATCAGCCCCAGCATTTT
once	TRBJ2-7	-	TRBV5-1	CASSAGDSYEQYF	TGCGCCAGCAGCGCCGGAGATTCCTACGAGCAGTACTTC
-	TRBJ1-2	TRBD1	TRBV10-3	CAISGGQGNYGYTF	TGTGCCATCAGTGGGGGACAGGGGAACTATGGCTACACCTTC
-	TRBJ2-3	-	TRBV10-2	CASGVGAVDTQYF	TGCGCCAGCGGGGTGGGGGCGGTAGATACGCAGTATTTT
-	TRBJ2-5	TRBD2	TRBV28	CASSWSGRDQETQYF	TGTGCCAGCAGTTGGAGCGGGAGGGATCAAGAGACCCAGTACTTC
-	TRBJ1-5	-	TRBV5-1	CASSFKSKTSRNQPQHF	TGCGCCAGCAGCTTTAAGTCCAAGACTTCTCGCAATCAGCCCCAGCATTTT
-	TRBJ2-7	-	TRBV28	CASIRRVRGFYEQYF	TGTGCCAGCATCCGACGGGTTAGAGGGTTCTACGAGCAGTACTTC
-	TRBJ2-2	-	TRBV18	CASSPRRPGWNTGELFF	TGTGCCAGCTCACCAAGGCGGCCTGGGTGGAACACCGGGGAGCTGTTTTTT
-	TRBJ2-1	TRBD2	TRBV7-3	CASSTTSGVYNEQFF	TGTGCCAGCAGCACGACTAGCGGGGTCTACAATGAGCAGTTCTTC
-	TRBJ2-5	TRBD1	TRBV5-6	CASRGQGQETQYF	TGTGCCAGCAGGGGACAGGGACAAGAGACCCAGTACTTC
-	TRBJ2-2	TRBD2	TRBV25-1	CASSLAGGRTGELFF	TGTGCCAGCAGTTTAGCGGGAGGGCGCACCGGGGAGCTGTTTTTT
-	TRBJ2-5	-	TRBV2	CASRDTGTSTGTQYF	TGTGCCAGCAGGGATACCGGGACTTCGACCGGGACCCAGTACTTC
few	TRBJ2-3	TRBD2	TRBV19	CASSASGLAKGWQYF	TGTGCCAGTAGTGCATCGGGACTAGCAAAAGGGTGGCAGTATTTT
-	TRBJ2-7	TRBD1	TRBV25-1	CASTTTGGYEQYF	TGTGCCAGCACCACGACAGGGGGCTACGAGCAGTACTTC
-	TRBJ2-1	TRBD1	TRBV4-1	CASSRRDRGQNEQFF	TGCGCCAGCAGCCGCCGGGACAGGGGCCAGAATGAGCAGTTCTTC
-	TRBJ2-6	-	TRBV5-1	CASSWGGGSGANVLTF	TGCGCCAGCAGCTGGGGGGGCGGCTCTGGGGCCAACGTCCTGACTTTC
-	TRBJ1-1	TRBD1	TRBV7-6	CASSLQGASTEAFF	TGTGCCAGCAGCTTACAGGGGGCTAGCACTGAAGCTTTCTTT
-	TRBJ2-3	TRBD2	TRBV5-1	CASSLGLAGGQTDTQYF	TGCGCCAGCAGCTTGGGACTAGCGGGAGGGCAAACAGATACGCAGTATTTT
-	TRBJ2-2	TRBD2	TRBV4-1	CASSQGPRRRGGNTGELFF	TGCGCCAGCAGCCAAGGCCCCCGGCGGCGGGGGGGAAACACCGGGGAGCTGTTTTTT
-	TRBJ2-7	-	TRBV7-8	CASSFHFEQYF	TGTGCCAGCAGCTTTCATTTCGAGCAGTACTTC
-	TRBJ1-1	-	TRBV9	CASSARTVMNTEAFF	TGTGCCAGCAGCGCTCGGACAGTTATGAACACTGAAGCTTTCTTT
-	TRBJ2-7	TRBD1	TRBV6-6	CASSYSGTGGEQYF	TGTGCCAGCAGTTACTCGGGGACAGGCGGCGAGCAGTACTTC
-	TRBJ2-2	-	TRBV9	CASSPRQPQYTGELFF	TGTGCCAGCAGCCCCCGACAACCCCAGTACACCGGGGAGCTGTTTTTT
once	TRBJ2-1	-	TRBV4-1	CASSQTGLANNEQFF	TGCGCCAGCAGCCAAACCGGGCTAGCAAACAATGAGCAGTTCTTC
-	TRBJ2-7	-	TRBV4-2	CASSQDASGEQYF	TGTGCCAGCAGCCAAGATGCTAGTGGCGAGCAGTACTTC
-	TRBJ2-5	-	TRBV6-1	CASSGPGGPETQYF	TGTGCCAGCAGTGGTCCAGGGGGGCCAGAGACCCAGTACTTC